The rows below give T cell receptor beta chains drawn from one sample of a study of cytomegalovirus exposure and HLA in healthy donors. Some clones are missing from TCRdb's copy, which holds only in-frame ones; the method was immunoSEQ multiplex PCR. The sample includes roughly 190,000 clones, around 87% of them seen just once. Sequencing input: PBMCs. All receptors come from a boy between 2 and 10 years old in good health and CMV-seronegative. The CDR3 runs from the conserved cysteine through the conserved F or W. The order of the fields is V gene, clone size, D gene, J gene, CDR3 protein, CDR3 DNA. The D gene is left open where the match is weak. Part of the rows lack a size; the others show once, few, many or a class for expanded clones.

>TRBV10-1|NA|TRBD1|TRBJ1-1
CASATGAKKNTEAFF
TGCGCCAGTGCGACAGGGGCAAAGAAAAACACTGAAGCTTTCTTT
>TRBV29-1|NA|NA|TRBJ2-7
CSALGGSYEQYF
TGCAGCGCCTTGGGAGGTTCCTACGAGCAGTACTTC
>TRBV28|once|NA|TRBJ2-3
CASRTSGSTDTQYF
TGTGCCAGCCGCACCAGCGGAAGCACAGATACGCAGTATTTT
>TRBV16|NA|NA|TRBJ1-4
CASSPTRATNEKLFF
TGTGCCAGCAGCCCGACTAGAGCAACTAATGAAAAACTGTTTTTT
>TRBV6-5|NA|TRBD1|TRBJ1-3
CASSRGTGDGNTIYF
TGTGCCAGCAGCCGAGGGACAGGGGATGGAAACACCATATATTTT
>TRBV7-9|NA|NA|TRBJ2-1
CASTPRGTSDNEQFF
TGTGCCAGCACCCCCCGGGGGACCAGCGACAATGAGCAGTTCTTC
>TRBV14|NA|TRBD2|TRBJ2-1
CASSLKTSVSEQFF
TGTGCCAGCAGTCTAAAGACTAGCGTCAGTGAGCAGTTCTTC
>TRBV9|NA|TRBD1|TRBJ2-7
CASSTGTGVYEQYF
TGTGCCAGCAGCACCGGGACAGGGGTATACGAGCAGTACTTC
>TRBV5-4|NA|NA|TRBJ2-7
CAVGGAGPYEQYF
TGTGCCGTGGGGGGGGCAGGGCCCTACGAGCAGTACTTC
>TRBV28|NA|NA|TRBJ1-2
CASSLSTDRHYGYTF
TGTGCCAGCAGTTTATCCACGGACAGACACTATGGCTACACCTTC
>TRBV5-6|NA|NA|TRBJ1-1
CASSLAKFLNTEAFF
TGTGCCAGCAGCTTGGCTAAGTTCTTGAACACTGAAGCTTTCTTT
>TRBV4-2|NA|TRBD2|TRBJ2-1
CASSLVSGSSYNEQFF
TGTGCCAGCAGCCTCGTGAGCGGGAGCTCCTACAATGAGCAGTTCTTC
>TRBV12-5|NA|NA|TRBJ1-3
CASGLASRAGNTIYF
TGTGCTAGTGGTTTGGCCTCCAGGGCGGGAAACACCATATATTTT
>TRBV5-1|NA|TRBD1|TRBJ2-3
CASSAGQGARSGTDTQYF
TGCGCCAGCAGCGCGGGACAGGGGGCAAGGTCGGGCACAGATACGCAGTATTTT
>TRBV28|NA|NA|TRBJ1-1
CASKVRGTEAFF
TGTGCCAGCAAGGTTCGGGGCACTGAAGCTTTCTTT
>TRBV6-4|NA|NA|TRBJ2-2
CASSDSLVPVRELFF
TGTGCCAGCAGTGACTCGCTAGTACCCGTCCGGGAGCTGTTTTTT
>TRBV27|NA|TRBD1|TRBJ1-1
CASSLTGGGTEAFF
TGTGCCAGCAGTCTCACAGGGGGCGGGACTGAAGCTTTCTTT
>TRBV11-2|NA|NA|TRBJ2-1
CASSLERTMQFF
TGTGCCAGCAGCTTAGAGAGGACAATGCAGTTCTTC
>TRBV7-8|NA|NA|TRBJ2-7
CASSLVRGSSYEQYF
TGTGCCAGCAGCTTAGTGCGGGGAAGCTCCTACGAGCAGTACTTC
>TRBV19|once|NA|TRBJ2-2
CASRRQLWANTGELFF
TGTGCCAGTCGCAGACAGCTTTGGGCGAACACCGGGGAGCTGTTTTTT
>TRBV6-1|NA|NA|TRBJ2-3
CASSAPSDTQYF
TGTGCCAGCAGTGCCCCTTCAGATACGCAGTATTTT
>TRBV5-1|NA|NA|TRBJ2-1
CASSLPGGSYEQFF
TGCGCCAGCAGCCTGCCAGGGGGGTCCTATGAGCAGTTCTTC
>TRBV27|NA|NA|TRBJ1-2
CASSQDSLTNYGYTF
TGTGCCAGCAGTCAGGACAGCCTGACTAACTATGGCTACACCTTC
>TRBV29-1|NA|TRBD1|TRBJ2-1
CSVASGQGSYNEQFF
TGCAGCGTTGCGAGCGGACAGGGATCCTACAATGAGCAGTTCTTC
>TRBV5-1|few|TRBD1|TRBJ1-6
CASSLRDRTLSSYNSPLHF
TGCGCCAGCAGCTTGAGGGACAGGACTCTGAGCTCCTATAATTCACCCCTCCACTTT
>TRBV25-1|NA|TRBD1|TRBJ1-2
CASSEVAGGDYGYTF
TGTGCCAGCAGTGAAGTAGCAGGGGGCGACTATGGCTACACCTTC
>TRBV29-1|few|NA|TRBJ1-4
CSVSRTDEKLFF
TGCAGCGTCTCCCGGACTGACGAAAAACTGTTTTTT
>TRBV29-1|once|TRBD2|TRBJ2-5
CSVIAPPTRGGARETQYF
TGCAGCGTCATAGCCCCTCCAACGCGCGGGGGGGCCCGAGAGACCCAGTACTTC
>TRBV27|once|TRBD2|TRBJ2-4
CASRQDPGLANIQYF
TGTGCCAGCAGACAGGATCCGGGACTAGCGAACATTCAGTACTTC
>TRBV7-9|NA|NA|TRBJ1-2
CASSLTPGSGYTF
TGTGCCAGCAGCTTAACCCCGGGGTCTGGCTACACCTTC
>TRBV5-1|NA|NA|TRBJ2-7
CASSFRWGENYEQYF
TGCGCCAGCAGCTTTCGGTGGGGGGAGAACTACGAGCAGTACTTC
>TRBV28|few|NA|TRBJ1-5
CASRGRSPYSNQPQHF
TGTGCCAGCCGAGGAAGGTCTCCCTATAGCAATCAGCCCCAGCATTTT
>TRBV30|NA|TRBD1|TRBJ1-1
CAWDTGVFTEAFF
TGTGCCTGGGATACAGGGGTTTTTACTGAAGCTTTCTTT
>TRBV7-8|once|TRBD2|TRBJ2-3
CASSFELAGDQDTQYF
TGTGCCAGCAGTTTTGAACTAGCGGGAGACCAAGATACGCAGTATTTT
>TRBV13|NA|TRBD1|TRBJ2-7
CASRSYRGRYNEQYF
TGTGCCAGCAGGTCTTACAGGGGCCGTTACAACGAGCAGTACTTC
>TRBV27|once|TRBD1|TRBJ1-6
CASSRTGGAGSPLHF
TGTGCCAGCAGTAGGACAGGGGGCGCGGGTTCACCCCTCCACTTT
>TRBV4-2|NA|TRBD2|TRBJ2-1
CASSQGGTSGFRGEQFF
TGTGCCAGCAGCCAAGGAGGGACTAGCGGATTCAGGGGTGAGCAGTTCTTC
>TRBV15|NA|NA|TRBJ2-1
CATSRDSGGDEQFF
TGTGCCACCAGCAGAGATTCAGGCGGGGACGAGCAGTTCTTC
>TRBV7-9|NA|NA|TRBJ2-1
CASSLKGGPENEQFF
TGTGCCAGCAGCTTGAAGGGGGGGCCTGAGAATGAGCAGTTCTTC
>TRBV5-1|NA|TRBD2|TRBJ2-1
CASSLTSALADSHNEQFF
TGCGCCAGCAGCTTGACCTCGGCACTAGCGGACTCCCACAATGAGCAGTTCTTC
>TRBV4-1|NA|TRBD2|TRBJ2-7
CASSHDTGSGVYEQYF
TGCGCCAGCAGCCACGATACGGGTAGCGGGGTCTACGAGCAGTACTTC
>TRBV9|NA|TRBD1|TRBJ2-7
CASSVGGQSSYEQYF
TGTGCCAGCAGCGTAGGGGGACAGTCTTCCTACGAGCAGTACTTC
>TRBV29-1|NA|NA|TRBJ2-7
CSVTGTPREAEQYF
TGCAGCGTGACCGGGACACCGAGGGAAGCCGAGCAGTACTTC
>TRBV5-6|NA|NA|TRBJ2-2
CASSKRGGTGELFF
TGTGCCAGCAGTAAGAGAGGGGGCACCGGGGAGCTGTTTTTT
>TRBV29-1|once|NA|TRBJ2-7
CSVAPSQGYEQYF
TGCAGCGTTGCCCCTAGTCAGGGGTACGAGCAGTACTTC
>TRBV15|NA|NA|TRBJ1-3
CATSRDRGFLSNTIYF
TGTGCCACCAGCAGAGATCGGGGGTTTCTCTCAAACACCATATATTTT
>TRBV29-1|NA|NA|TRBJ1-3
CSVVSGVGNTIYF
TGCAGCGTTGTATCAGGGGTAGGAAACACCATATATTTT
>TRBV7-9|NA|NA|TRBJ1-2
CAGWTPGKANYGYTF
TGTGCCGGCTGGACCCCAGGGAAAGCTAACTATGGCTACACCTTC
>TRBV7-9|NA|TRBD1|TRBJ2-7
CASSFQGALYEQYF
TGTGCCAGCAGCTTCCAGGGGGCACTCTACGAGCAGTACTTC
>TRBV9|NA|TRBD2|TRBJ2-7
CASSVGSSGRASEQYF
TGTGCCAGCAGCGTTGGTTCCAGCGGGAGGGCCTCCGAGCAGTACTTC
>TRBV20-1|NA|NA|TRBJ1-1
CSVGQSVAFF
TGCAGTGTTGGACAGTCAGTTGCTTTCTTT
>TRBV5-6|few|TRBD2|TRBJ2-7
CASSPEGLADYEQYF
TGTGCCAGCAGCCCGGAGGGACTAGCGGACTACGAGCAGTACTTC